Here is one T cell receptor (beta chain) with its context. Its specificity is not known. The data were taken from a study of OX40 agonist ivuxolimab in advanced cancers. For the study at large: Partial responses were achieved by three patients: one hepatocellular carcinoma, two cutaneous melanoma.

CDR3 length: 12 amino acids. V was pared by 5 bases and J by 2 bases, with 6 bases between. CDR1 and CDR2 from the germline V gene are SGHRS and YFSETQ. Study findings and constraints: By week 6 at 0.1 to 3.0 mg/kg, blood CD4+ and CD8+ T cells had expanded clonally.

Sequenced by immunoSEQ multiplex PCR; TCRdb stores in-frame clones only, minus some. This sample has about 25,000 clones, with roughly three quarters found just once. Sequenced material: CD4+ or CD8+ T cells sorted from blood, taken in a trial of the OX40 agonist ivuxolimab. The TCR comes from an adult with an advanced solid tumor such as melanoma, head and neck, liver or kidney cancer. The V and J genes are TRBV5-1 and TRBJ2-3; a possible D gene is TRBD2 (6 bases). The chain's CDR3 is CASRGLTDTQYF. CDR3 coding DNA: TGCGCCAGCAGGGGACTCACAGATACGCAGTATTTT. The full variable domain, rest sourced from reference TRBV5-1 and TRBJ2-3, is KAGVTQTPRYLIKTRGQQVTLSCSPISGHRSVSWYQQTPGQGLQFLFEYFSETQRNKGNFPGRFSGRQFSNSRSEMNVSTLELGDSALYLCASRGLTDTQYFGPGTRLTVL.